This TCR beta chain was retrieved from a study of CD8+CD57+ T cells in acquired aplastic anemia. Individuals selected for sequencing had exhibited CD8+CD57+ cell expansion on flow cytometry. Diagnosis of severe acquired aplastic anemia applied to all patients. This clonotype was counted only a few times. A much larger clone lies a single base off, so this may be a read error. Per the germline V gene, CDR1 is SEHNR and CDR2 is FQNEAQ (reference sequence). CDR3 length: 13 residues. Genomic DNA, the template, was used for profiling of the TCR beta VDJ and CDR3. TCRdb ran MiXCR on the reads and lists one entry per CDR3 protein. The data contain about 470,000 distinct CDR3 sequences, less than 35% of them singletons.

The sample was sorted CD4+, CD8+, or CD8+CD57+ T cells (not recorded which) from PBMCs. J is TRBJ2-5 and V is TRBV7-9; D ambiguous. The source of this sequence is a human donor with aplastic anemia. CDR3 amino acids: CASSLTYREAQYF. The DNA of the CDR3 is TGTGCCAGCAGCCTCACCTATCGAGAGGCCCAGTACTTC.